Presented here are 7 T cell receptor beta chains from one specimen sequenced in a study of T cells in localized non-small cell lung cancer. Clones were read by immunoSEQ multiplex PCR, and TCRdb kept only the in-frame ones, dropping some. Among under 95,000 clones listed, approximately 80% were seen once. The source material was peripheral blood, sampled before any cancer treatment. The receptors stem from a female donor older than 55 with stage I lung adenocarcinoma.

This clone was found a few times. This CDR3 is CASSEVGTYGYTF. Written as DNA, the CDR3 is TGTGCCAGCAGTGAAGTGGGGACCTATGGCTACACCTTC. The V gene is TRBV6-1, the J gene TRBJ1-2; tentatively, D is TRBD1 (5 bases). Trimming took off 1 base at V and 4 bases at J, with 7 bases between the two ends. CDR1 MNHNS and CDR2 SASEGT come from the germline V gene. The CDR3 runs 13 residues.

This chain joins TRBV6-5 and TRBJ2-7; D may be TRBD1 or TRBD2 (6 bases each). The CDR3 runs to 12 residues. Trimming left V 7 bases short and J 4 bases short, with 11 bases between. Germline V gene data show CDR1 as MNHEY and CDR2 as SVGAGI. The chain's CDR3 is CASTGALYEQYF. As DNA, the CDR3 is TGTGCCAGCACGGGGGCCTTATACGAGCAGTACTTC.

The rearrangement joins TRBV9 to TRBJ2-1, with 10 bases aligning to TRBD2. CDR1 is SGDLS, CDR2 YYNGEE, per germline. Trimming cost V 0 bases and J 9 bases; bases outside gene matches: 6. The CDR3 is 15 residues long. The CDR3 coding sequence is TGTGCCAGCAGCGTAGGGAGCGGGGGGGCAGGTGAGCAGTTCTTC. Translating gives CASSVGSGGAGEQFF.

This sequence joins TRBV5-1 and TRBJ2-1; D is possibly TRBD1 or TRBD2 (6 bases each). V was shortened by 0 bases and J by 0 bases, with 10 bases between the two germline ends. The CDR3 sequence is 16 residues long. CDR1 and CDR2 from the germline V gene are SGHRS and YFSETQ. This chain's CDR3 is CASSLDKGGSYNEQFF. The CDR3 region has the DNA TGCGCCAGCAGCTTGGACAAGGGGGGCTCCTACAATGAGCAGTTCTTC.

The chain recombines TRBV11-1 with TRBJ2-7, with a weak D call TRBD1 (6 bases). The CDR3 runs 13 residues. Trimming shortened V by 3 bases and J by 4 bases, and 10 bases separated the two germline ends. Germline V CDR1 and CDR2: SGHAT, FQDESV (reference sequence). The CDR3 region has the DNA TGTGCCAGCAGCTTCGGCAGGGGTTACGAGCAGTACTTC. This translates into CASSFGRGYEQYF.

This clone was observed a few times. This sequence joins TRBV19 and TRBJ2-2; D remains ambiguous. CDR3 size: 15 residues. Trimming removed 3 bases from V and 1 base from J, with 9 bases in between. Germline loops: CDR1 LNHDA, CDR2 SQIVND (reference sequence). The CDR3 region has the DNA TGTGCCAGTAGTATGTGGGTGATGAACACCGGGGAGCTGTTTTTT. It encodes CASSMWVMNTGELFF.

CDR3: CASSQEATLGSGNTIYF. The CDR3, as DNA: TGTGCCAGCAGCCAAGAAGCGACCCTGGGCTCTGGAAACACCATATATTTT. J is TRBJ1-3 and V is TRBV4-2; D gene unclear. Trimming took 0 bases from V and 0 from J, leaving 12 bases between them. This CDR3 spans 17 amino acids. Looked up from germline, CDR1 is LGHNA and CDR2 is YNFKEQ.